This T cell receptor (beta chain) was recovered during a study of T cells in localized non-small cell lung cancer. The germline V and J ends were trimmed by 3 bases and 8 bases, with 16 bases remaining between them. The CDR3 consists of 15 residues. Per germline, CDR1 KGHSH and CDR2 LQKENI. Method: immunoSEQ multiplex PCR; TCRdb's copy keeps in-frame clones and lacks some. The sample includes roughly 27,000 clones, less than 95% of them seen just once. This sample comprised peripheral blood, obtained before any cancer treatment. The V call is TRBV18, the J call TRBJ1-4; D remains ambiguous. This clonotype was obtained from a female donor of 60 years or more with stage I lung adenocarcinoma. The CDR3 is CASSPERPPGEKLFF. The DNA for the CDR3 is TGTGCCAGCTCACCTGAGAGACCCCCAGGAGAAAAACTGTTTTTT.